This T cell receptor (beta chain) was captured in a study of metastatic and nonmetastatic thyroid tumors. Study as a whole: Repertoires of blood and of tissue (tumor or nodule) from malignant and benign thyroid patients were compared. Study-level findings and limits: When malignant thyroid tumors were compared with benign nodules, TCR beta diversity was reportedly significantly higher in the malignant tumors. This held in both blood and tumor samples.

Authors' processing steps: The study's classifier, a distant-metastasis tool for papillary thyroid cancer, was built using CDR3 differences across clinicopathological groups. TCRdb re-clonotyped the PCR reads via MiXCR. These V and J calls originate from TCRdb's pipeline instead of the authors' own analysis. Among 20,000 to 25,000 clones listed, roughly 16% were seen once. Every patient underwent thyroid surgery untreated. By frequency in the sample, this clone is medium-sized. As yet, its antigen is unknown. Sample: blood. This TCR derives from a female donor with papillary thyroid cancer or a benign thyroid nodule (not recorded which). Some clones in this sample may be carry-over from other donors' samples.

CDR3 sequence (DNA): TGTGCCAGCAGTCGTAGACAGGGGGCAGGTCAGCCCCAGCATTTT. It specifies CASSRRQGAGQPQHF. The chain uses TRBV7-2 and TRBJ1-5; TRBD1 aligns across 10 bases. With V trimmed by 6 bases and J by 6 bases, 8 bases remained unmatched. This CDR3 comprises 15 residues. Germline loops: CDR1 SGHTA, CDR2 FQGNSA.